This paragraph reports one T cell receptor (beta chain). Antigen unknown. This sample is part of a study of cytomegalovirus exposure and HLA in healthy donors. Study background: Genetic ancestry analysis placed under 90% of the 398 donors that were genotyped in the Caucasian-associated cluster.

Trimming removed 5 bases from V and 6 bases from J; junction bases left unmatched: 2. The CDR3 sequence is 11 residues long. Germline-derived CDR1 and CDR2 are DFQATT and SNEGSKA (reference sequence). Notes on the study in general: Reportedly, a later analysis found an Asian-associated ancestry cluster had fewer N-insertions than the roughly 700-donor mean. CMV serostatus was the sole immune exposure data available.

A multiplex PCR was run with 60 Vbeta primers and 13 Jbeta primers. Profiling relied on immunoSEQ multiplex PCR, and the TCRdb table lists in-frame clones only, not all of them. The sample table includes roughly 90,000 clones. Specimen: PBMCs. The sequence was obtained from a man aged 45 to 65 in good health and CMV-seropositive. V is TRBV20-1 and J is TRBJ2-7; 9 bases match TRBD2. The CDR3 nucleotides read TGCAGTGCTGGCGGGGGGGTCGAGCAGTACGTC. Its protein product is CSAGGGVEQYV.